Each of the 26 T cell receptor beta chains below was sequenced from the same sample in a study of cytomegalovirus exposure and HLA in healthy donors. 60 Vbeta and 13 Jbeta primers were used in PCR. This table comes from immunoSEQ multiplex PCR, and its TCRdb copy is limited to in-frame clones, with some not included. This sample has more than 110,000 clones, with roughly two thirds found just once. Sequenced input: PBMCs. These receptors were obtained from a human donor in good health.

This clone turned up a few times. V usage is TRBV5-1 and J usage is TRBJ2-2; maybe TRBD2 (6 bases). The germline CDR1 and CDR2 sequences are SGHRS and YFSETQ. CDR3 length equals 15 residues. Trimming shortened V by 0 bases and J by 3 bases, and 9 bases separated the two germline ends. Here the CDR3 reads CASSLGGIDTGELFF. The CDR3 region has the DNA TGCGCCAGCAGCTTGGGCGGGATTGACACCGGGGAGCTGTTTTTT.

The CDR3 region has the DNA TGTGCCAGCAGCCGGGATGGAGAAAAACTGTTTTTT. Its translation: CASSRDGEKLFF. The chain couples TRBV5-8 to TRBJ1-4; D remains ambiguous. The germline gives CDR1 SGHTS, CDR2 YDEGEE. The V gene lost 4 bases and the J gene lost 8 bases, with 9 bases spanning the gap. This CDR3 is built from 12 residues.

This clone has only a few counts. The chain has TRBV7-9 and TRBJ2-1, with D perhaps matching TRBD2 (6 bases). Germline loops: CDR1 SEHNR, CDR2 FQNEAQ (reference sequence). V was pared by 5 bases and J by 2 bases, with 19 bases between. CDR3 length: 17 residues. The CDR3 DNA reads as TGTGCCAGCAGCCCCAAAGCCGGAGGGGTAACCTACAATGAGCAGTTCTTC. Its protein product is CASSPKAGGVTYNEQFF.

The V and J genes are TRBV5-4 and TRBJ2-7, with D perhaps TRBD1 (6 bases). The CDR3 extends over 15 amino acids. From germline, CDR1 is SGHNT and CDR2 YYREEE (reference sequence). V lost 4 bases, J lost 3 bases, and 17 bases lay in between. CDR3 protein: CASSPELATGYEQYF. The CDR3 bases are TGTGCCAGCAGCCCGGAGTTAGCGACAGGCTACGAGCAGTACTTC.

J is TRBJ1-4 and V is TRBV10-3; D is unresolved. Trimming left V 6 bases short and J 5 bases short, with 16 bases between. CDR1 is ENHRY and CDR2 is SYGVKD in the germline V gene. This CDR3 is built from 15 residues. In DNA, the CDR3 is TGTGCCATCAGGAGGAGCGGGGAGGAAAATGAAAAACTGTTTTTT. Residues: CAIRRSGEENEKLFF.

The count of this clone is one. This chain joins TRBV5-3 and TRBJ2-5; 7 nucleotides agree with TRBD1. TRBV5-3 is assigned to the ORF class and has an uncertain function. The CDR3 covers 15 residues. With 6 bases clipped from V and 5 bases from J, the junction kept 13 bases outside the gene matches. This chain's CDR3 is CARTDNDRARETQYF. DNA for the CDR3: TGTGCCAGAACCGATAACGACAGGGCACGGGAGACCCAGTACTTC.

The chain has TRBV7-9 and TRBJ2-5; 7 bases fit TRBD2. The V gene's germline CDR1 is SEHNR and CDR2 FQNEAQ (reference sequence). Unmatched junction bases numbered 4, after V lost 4 bases and J lost 2 bases. This CDR3 has 14 residues. The CDR3 DNA reads as TGTGCCAGCAGCTATGCGGGGGAACAAGAGACCCAGTACTTC. It codes for CASSYAGEQETQYF.

This sequence joins TRBV5-1 and TRBJ2-7, with 14 bases lining up with TRBD2. V gave up 2 bases and J gave up 3 bases; unmatched junction bases: 7. CDR3 length equals 17 residues. Germline CDR1 and CDR2: SGHRS and YFSETQ. CDR3 in DNA: TGCGCCAGCAGCTTTTCAAGGACTAGCGGGGGGAACTACGAGCAGTACTTC. This gives the protein CASSFSRTSGGNYEQYF.

The chain is built from TRBV6-6 and TRBJ2-1, with 10 bases that match TRBD1. The CDR3 runs to 14 residues. Germline trimming cut 7 bases from V and 7 bases from J; bases unmatched to any gene: 7. In germline, CDR1 is MNHNY, CDR2 SVGAGI (reference sequence). CDR3 amino acids: CASNGQGVWNEQFF. The CDR3 DNA reads TGTGCCAGCAATGGACAGGGGGTTTGGAATGAGCAGTTCTTC.

This clone has just a few counts. The rearrangement uses TRBV2 and TRBJ2-7; 8 bases are shared with TRBD2. This CDR3 has 17 residues. Germline-derived CDR1 and CDR2 are SNHLY and FYNNEI. V trimming: 2 bases; J trimming: 0 bases; junction bases outside the gene matches: 9. CDR3 DNA sequence: TGTGCCAGCAGTGAAAGCGGGGGTTGGTGGAGCTCCTACGAGCAGTACTTC. It is translated as CASSESGGWWSSYEQYF.

The V gene is TRBV9, the J gene TRBJ1-2; no definite D call. CDR1 SGDLS and CDR2 YYNGEE come from the germline V gene. V lost 4 bases and J lost 7, with 8 bases in between. The CDR3 runs 11 residues. This CDR3 is CASSRGGGYTF. For the CDR3, the DNA is TGTGCCAGCAGCCGAGGAGGTGGCTACACCTTC.

The rearrangement links TRBV5-4 to TRBJ2-7, with TRBD2 matching over 9 bases. Germline V gene data show CDR1 as SGHNT and CDR2 as YYREEE (reference sequence). CDR3 length: 15 amino acids. V shed 4 bases and J 2 bases; nucleotides not matched to a gene: 7. As DNA, the CDR3 is TGTGCCAGCAGCCAAGCTAGCGGGAACACCTACGAGCAGTACTTC. Translated: CASSQASGNTYEQYF.

The chain combines TRBV5-1 with TRBJ2-1; unclear D gene. With 4 bases removed from V and 8 bases from J, the gap between germline ends came to 10 bases. This CDR3 has 12 amino acids. Germline CDR1 reads SGHRS; CDR2 reads YFSETQ. The CDR3 region is CASSPKRDEQFF. CDR3 nucleotide sequence: TGCGCCAGCAGCCCCAAGCGTGATGAGCAGTTCTTC.

CDR3 nucleotides: TGTGCCAGCAGCTCATTAGGGACAGGGAATAATCAGCCCCAGCATTTT. This sequence encodes CASSSLGTGNNQPQHF. This sequence joins TRBV5-6 and TRBJ1-5; TRBD1 agrees at 9 bases. The ends lost 3 bases at V and 4 bases at J; junction bases unmatched: 8. The length of the CDR3 is 16 residues. The V gene's germline CDR1 is SGHDT and CDR2 YYEEEE.

The chain carries TRBV11-3 and TRBJ2-5; the D is unclear. The CDR3 is 11 residues long. Per germline, CDR1 SGHNT and CDR2 YENEEA. The ends were cut back, 5 bases at V and 5 bases at J, with 6 bases in the middle. The CDR3 nucleotides read TGTGCCAGCAGCAACGGGGAGACCCAGTACTTC. The encoded protein is CASSNGETQYF. Full variable domain (rest looked up from reference TRBV11-3 and TRBJ2-5): EAGVVQSPRYKIIEKKQPVAFWCNPISGHNTLYWYLQNLGQGPELLIRYENEEAVDDSQLPKDRFSAERLKGVDSTLKIQPAELGDSAVYLCASSNGETQYFGPGTRLLVL.

The chain uses TRBV9 and TRBJ1-2; unclear D gene. Trimming left V 3 bases short and J 1 base short, with 10 bases between. Germline CDR1 reads SGDLS; CDR2 reads YYNGEE. The CDR3 consists of 14 residues. DNA of the CDR3: TGTGCCAGCAGCGCCTCTACCCATAACTATGGCTACACCTTC. Residues: CASSASTHNYGYTF.

This sequence joins TRBV6-5 and TRBJ2-2, with a weak D call TRBD1 (6 bases). The CDR3 length is 15 residues. Per germline, CDR1 MNHEY and CDR2 SVGAGI. Trimming took off 4 bases at V and 7 bases at J, with 16 bases between the two ends. Written as DNA, the CDR3 is TGTGCCAGCAGTTCGACAGGCCCCCCAGGCGGGGAGCTGTTTTTT. It yields the protein CASSSTGPPGGELFF.

V gene TRBV11-2 combines with J gene TRBJ1-1; D is unclear. The germline gives CDR1 SGHAT, CDR2 FQNNGV. The CDR3 loop spans 13 amino acids. V was cut by 5 bases and J by 4 bases, with 11 bases left in between. CDR3 nucleotide sequence: TGTGCCAGCAGCCTAATAGAGGCCACTGAAGCTTTCTTT. Its translation is CASSLIEATEAFF.

The V gene is TRBV6-1, the J gene TRBJ1-5, with D unclear. This CDR3 has 16 residues. Germline-derived CDR1 and CDR2 are MNHNS and SASEGT. Trimming pared 1 base from V and 0 bases from J, leaving 10 bases between. This CDR3 reads CASSEVVQISNQPQHF. CDR3 sequence (DNA): TGTGCCAGCAGTGAAGTCGTACAGATTAGCAATCAGCCCCAGCATTTT.

V usage is TRBV5-6 and J usage is TRBJ1-1; D is uncertain. V was pared by 5 bases and J by 6 bases, with 14 bases between. The CDR3 has 13 residues. In germline, CDR1 is SGHDT, CDR2 YYEEEE. The CDR3 loop is CASSYGGSAEAFF. The CDR3 DNA is TGTGCCAGCAGTTACGGAGGTAGCGCTGAAGCTTTCTTT.

This clone has a handful of counts. The gene calls are TRBV11-1 and TRBJ2-3; D is perhaps TRBD1 (6 bases). Germline CDR1 and CDR2: SGHAT and FQDESV (reference sequence). The CDR3 loop spans 15 amino acids. V gave up 4 bases and J gave up 0 bases, with 11 bases separating them. CDR3 loop: CASSSYRASTDTQYF. In DNA, the CDR3 is TGTGCCAGCAGCTCTTACAGGGCTAGCACAGATACGCAGTATTTT.

This clone was counted between two and nine times. This chain links TRBV9 with TRBJ2-7, with 7 bases matching TRBD1. V lost 3 bases and J lost 5; bases outside the gene matches: 2. This CDR3 has 12 amino acids. Looked up from germline, CDR1 is SGDLS and CDR2 is YYNGEE. The CDR3 region is CASSGQGDEQYF. CDR3 nucleotides: TGTGCCAGCAGCGGACAGGGAGACGAGCAGTACTTC.

This chain joins TRBV6-5 and TRBJ2-1; no firm D call. In germline, CDR1 is MNHEY, CDR2 SVGAGI. V was trimmed by 0 bases and J by 4 bases, leaving 13 bases between them. The CDR3 is 16 residues long. CDR3 DNA sequence: TGTGCCAGCAGTTACTCTTCTGAGTCCCCTTACAATGAGCAGTTCTTC. The encoded protein is CASSYSSESPYNEQFF.

The J gene is TRBJ2-3, the V gene TRBV2; 7 bases align to TRBD1. Trimming cost V 1 base and J 2 bases; bases outside gene matches: 3. The CDR3 extends over 15 amino acids. Germline V gives CDR1 SNHLY, CDR2 FYNNEI. CDR3 protein: CASSEVGQSTDTQYF. The CDR3 nucleotides are TGTGCCAGCAGTGAAGTGGGACAGTCCACAGATACGCAGTATTTT. The full variable domain, its missing parts supplied by reference TRBV2 and TRBJ2-3, is EPEVTQTPSHQVTQMGQEVILRCVPISNHLYFYWYRQILGQKVEFLVSFYNNEISEKSEIFDDQFSVERPDGSNFTLKIRSTKLEDSAMYFCASSEVGQSTDTQYFGPGTRLTVL.

The chain links TRBV4-1 to TRBJ1-1, with 7 bases identical to TRBD1. The length of the CDR3 is 16 residues. With V trimmed by 4 bases and J by 2 bases, 10 bases remained unmatched. Germline V gene data show CDR1 as MGHRA and CDR2 as YSYEKL. CDR3 loop: CASSPISGTVNTEAFF. CDR3 in DNA: TGCGCCAGCAGCCCTATTTCCGGGACAGTCAACACTGAAGCTTTCTTT.

In this sample, this clone turned up once. The chain couples TRBV15 to TRBJ2-1, with a tentative D call TRBD2 (6 bases). The CDR3 spans 15 residues. Germline V gives CDR1 LNHNV, CDR2 YYDKDF (reference sequence). V lost 9 bases and J 4 bases, leaving 19 bases between the germline ends. For the CDR3, the DNA is TGTGCCACGTCCCTCGGTAGCGGAGATTACAATGAGCAGTTCTTC. Translation: CATSLGSGDYNEQFF.